This T cell receptor (beta chain) was recorded in a study of blood T cell repertoires in COVID-19. Data came from immunoSEQ multiplex PCR; TCRdb stores just in-frame clones and leaves some out. The table records under 200,000 clones, roughly 83% of them present only once. V lost 8 bases and J lost 4; bases outside the gene matches: 13. Germline V gene data show CDR1 as MNHEY and CDR2 as SVGEGT. The CDR3 runs to 16 residues. This TCR was sampled from a human donor in a cohort sampled during active COVID-19. The gene calls are TRBV6-2 or TRBV6-3 and TRBJ2-1, with 8 bases that match TRBD2. Sequencing was performed on peripheral blood. Here the CDR3 DNA reads TGTGCCAGCCGCCCCACACGGACTAGCAGGTACAATGAGCAGTTCTTC. This sequence encodes CASRPTRTSRYNEQFF.